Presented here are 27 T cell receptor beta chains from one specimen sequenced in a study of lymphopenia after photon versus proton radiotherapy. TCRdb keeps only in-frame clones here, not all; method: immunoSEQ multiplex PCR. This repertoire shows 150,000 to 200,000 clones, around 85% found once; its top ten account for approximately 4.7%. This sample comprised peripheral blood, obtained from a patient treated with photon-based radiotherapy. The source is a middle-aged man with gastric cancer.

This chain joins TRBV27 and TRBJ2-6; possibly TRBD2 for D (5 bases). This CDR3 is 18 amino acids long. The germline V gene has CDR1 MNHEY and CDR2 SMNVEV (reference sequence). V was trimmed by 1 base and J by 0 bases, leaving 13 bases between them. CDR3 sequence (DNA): TGTGCCAGCAGTTTATGGGCGCGGGCGAGCTCTGGGGCCAACGTCCTGACTTTC. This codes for CASSLWARASSGANVLTF. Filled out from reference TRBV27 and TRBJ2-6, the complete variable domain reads EAQVTQNPRYLITVTGKKLTVTCSQNMNHEYMSWYRQDPGLGLRQIYYSMNVEVTDKGDVPEGYKVSRKEKRNFPLILESPSPNQTSLYFCASSLWARASSGANVLTFGAGSRLTVL.

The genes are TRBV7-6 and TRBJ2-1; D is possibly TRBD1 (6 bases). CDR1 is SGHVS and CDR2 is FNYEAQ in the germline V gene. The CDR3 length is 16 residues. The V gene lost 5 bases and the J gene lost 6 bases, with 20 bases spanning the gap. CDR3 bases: TGTGCCAGCAGCGCCCCACAGGGATCTTTTGTCAATGAGCAGTTCTTC. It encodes CASSAPQGSFVNEQFF.

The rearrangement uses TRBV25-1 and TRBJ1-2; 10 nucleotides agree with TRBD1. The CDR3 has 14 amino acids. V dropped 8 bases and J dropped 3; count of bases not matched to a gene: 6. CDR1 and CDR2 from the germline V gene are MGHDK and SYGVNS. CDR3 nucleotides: TGTGCCAGCGGGGGACAGGGGATCTACTATGGCTACACCTTC. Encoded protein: CASGGQGIYYGYTF.

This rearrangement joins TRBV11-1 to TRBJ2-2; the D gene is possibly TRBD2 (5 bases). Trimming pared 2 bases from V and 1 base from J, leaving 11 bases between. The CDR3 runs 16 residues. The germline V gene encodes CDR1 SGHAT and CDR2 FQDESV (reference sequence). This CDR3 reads CASSLWSSGNTGELFF. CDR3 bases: TGTGCCAGCAGCTTATGGTCCAGCGGGAACACCGGGGAGCTGTTTTTT.

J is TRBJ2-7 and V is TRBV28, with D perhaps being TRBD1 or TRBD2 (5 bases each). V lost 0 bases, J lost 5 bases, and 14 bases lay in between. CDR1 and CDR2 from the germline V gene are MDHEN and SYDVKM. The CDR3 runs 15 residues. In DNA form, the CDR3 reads TGTGCCAGCAGTTTATGGGGGGAACGTGACGACGAGCAGTACTTC. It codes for CASSLWGERDDEQYF.

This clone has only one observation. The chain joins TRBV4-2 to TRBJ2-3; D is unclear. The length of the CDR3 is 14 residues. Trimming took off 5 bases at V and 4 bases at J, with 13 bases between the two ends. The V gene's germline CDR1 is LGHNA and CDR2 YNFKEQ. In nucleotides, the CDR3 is TGTGCCAGCAGCAAGCAGACGACGCCAGATACGCAGTATTTT. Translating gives CASSKQTTPDTQYF.

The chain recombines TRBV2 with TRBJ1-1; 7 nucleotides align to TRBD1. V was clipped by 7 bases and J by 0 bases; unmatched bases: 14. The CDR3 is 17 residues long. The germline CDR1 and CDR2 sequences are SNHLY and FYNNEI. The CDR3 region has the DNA TGTGCCAGCACCGAACTACAGGGGCCGGTGATGAACACTGAAGCTTTCTTT. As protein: CASTELQGPVMNTEAFF.

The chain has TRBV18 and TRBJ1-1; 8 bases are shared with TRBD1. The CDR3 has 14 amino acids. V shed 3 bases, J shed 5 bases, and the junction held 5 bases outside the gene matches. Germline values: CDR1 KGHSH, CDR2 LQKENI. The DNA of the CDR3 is TGTGCCAGCTCACCGCAGGGGGCGCAAACTGAAGCTTTCTTT. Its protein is CASSPQGAQTEAFF.

CDR3 sequence reads: CASSLAGPTNEKLFF. CDR3 DNA: TGCGCCAGCAGCTTGGCAGGGCCGACTAATGAAAAACTGTTTTTT. The rearrangement links TRBV5-1 to TRBJ1-4; TRBD1 is a possible D gene (5 bases). Germline values: CDR1 SGHRS, CDR2 YFSETQ. V was trimmed by 0 bases and J by 2 bases, leaving 8 bases between them. The CDR3 spans 15 residues.

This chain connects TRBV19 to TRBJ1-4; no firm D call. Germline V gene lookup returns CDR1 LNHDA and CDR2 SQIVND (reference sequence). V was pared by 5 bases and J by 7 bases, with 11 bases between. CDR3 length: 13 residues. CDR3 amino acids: CASSPHPGEKLFF. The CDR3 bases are TGTGCCAGTAGTCCACATCCGGGTGAAAAACTGTTTTTT.

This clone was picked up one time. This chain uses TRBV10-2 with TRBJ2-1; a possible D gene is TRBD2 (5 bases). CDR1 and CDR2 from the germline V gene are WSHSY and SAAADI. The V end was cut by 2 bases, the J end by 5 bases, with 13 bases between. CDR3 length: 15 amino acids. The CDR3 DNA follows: TGCGCCAGCAGTGAGAGACTAACCGTGAACAATGAGCAGTTCTTC. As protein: CASSERLTVNNEQFF.

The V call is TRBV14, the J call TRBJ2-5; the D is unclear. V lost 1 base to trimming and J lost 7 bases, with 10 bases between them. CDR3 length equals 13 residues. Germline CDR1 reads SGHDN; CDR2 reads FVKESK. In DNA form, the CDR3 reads TGTGCCAGCAGCCAAGCTTTCTCTTCGACCCAGTACTTC. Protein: CASSQAFSSTQYF.

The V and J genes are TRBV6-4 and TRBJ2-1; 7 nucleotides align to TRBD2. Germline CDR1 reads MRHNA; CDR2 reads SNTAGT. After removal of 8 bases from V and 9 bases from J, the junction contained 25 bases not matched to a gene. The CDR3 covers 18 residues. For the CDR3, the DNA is TGTGCCAGCTCGAGGCTTGCCCTAAAGCGGGACCCCCGGGGTGAGCAGTTCTTC. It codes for CASSRLALKRDPRGEQFF.

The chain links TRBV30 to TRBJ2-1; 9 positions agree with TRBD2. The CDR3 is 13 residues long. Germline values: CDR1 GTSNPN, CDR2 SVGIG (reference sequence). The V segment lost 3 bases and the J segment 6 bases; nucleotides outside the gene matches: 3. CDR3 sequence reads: CAWRLAGRNEQFF. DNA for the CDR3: TGTGCCTGGAGACTAGCGGGTCGCAATGAGCAGTTCTTC.

The CDR3 nucleotides are TGTGCCAGCAGCTTAGCGAACGGCGGCCAGAACACCGGGGAGCTGTTTTTT. As protein: CASSLANGGQNTGELFF. The chain employs TRBV7-2 and TRBJ2-2; D gene uncertain. This CDR3 has 17 residues. V gave up 0 bases and J gave up 1 base, with 12 bases separating them. The V gene's germline CDR1 is SGHTA and CDR2 FQGNSA.

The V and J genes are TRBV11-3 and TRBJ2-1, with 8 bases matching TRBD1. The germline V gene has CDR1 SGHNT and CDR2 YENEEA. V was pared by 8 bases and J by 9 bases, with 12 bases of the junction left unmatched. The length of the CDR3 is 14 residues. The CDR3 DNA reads TGTGCCAGCGGGCTGACAGGGGATGTTAGTGAGCAGTTCTTC. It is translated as CASGLTGDVSEQFF.

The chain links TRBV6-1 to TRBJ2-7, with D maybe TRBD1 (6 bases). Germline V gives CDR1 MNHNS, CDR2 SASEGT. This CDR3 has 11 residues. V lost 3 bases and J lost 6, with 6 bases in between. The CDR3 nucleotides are TGTGCCAGCAGTGACAGGGGCGAGCAGTACTTC. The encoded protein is CASSDRGEQYF.

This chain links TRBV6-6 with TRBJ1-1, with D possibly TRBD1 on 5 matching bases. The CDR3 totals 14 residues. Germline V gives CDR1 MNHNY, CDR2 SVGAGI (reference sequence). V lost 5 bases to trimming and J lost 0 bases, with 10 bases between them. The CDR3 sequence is CASSVDSLNTEAFF. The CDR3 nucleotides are TGTGCCAGCAGTGTTGACAGTCTGAACACTGAAGCTTTCTTT.

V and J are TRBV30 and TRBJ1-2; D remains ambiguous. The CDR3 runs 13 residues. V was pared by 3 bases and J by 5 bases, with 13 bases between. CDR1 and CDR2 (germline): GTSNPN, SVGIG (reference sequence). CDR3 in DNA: TGTGCCTGGAGGAGTGACAAGCGATATGGCTACACCTTC. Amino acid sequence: CAWRSDKRYGYTF.

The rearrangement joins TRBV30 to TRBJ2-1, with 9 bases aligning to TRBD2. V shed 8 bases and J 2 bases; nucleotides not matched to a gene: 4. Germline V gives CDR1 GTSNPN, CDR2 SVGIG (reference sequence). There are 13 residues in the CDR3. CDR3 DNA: TGTGCCAGTGCTAGCGGGACCTACAATGAGCAGTTCTTC. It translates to CASASGTYNEQFF.

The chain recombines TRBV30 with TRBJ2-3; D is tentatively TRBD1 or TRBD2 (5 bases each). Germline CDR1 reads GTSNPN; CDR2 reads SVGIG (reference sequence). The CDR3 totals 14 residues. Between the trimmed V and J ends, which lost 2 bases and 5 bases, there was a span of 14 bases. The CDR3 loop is CAWSSEGPVDTQYF. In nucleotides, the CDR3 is TGTGCCTGGAGTTCCGAGGGGCCGGTAGATACGCAGTATTTT.

The CDR3 bases are TGCAGCGTTGAAGTGGACAGGCCTCCCTATGGCTACACCTTC. Translated: CSVEVDRPPYGYTF. V usage is TRBV29-1 and J usage is TRBJ1-2; 7 bases line up with TRBD1. Trimming cost V 1 base and J 4 bases; bases outside gene matches: 6. CDR3 length: 14 amino acids. Germline V gene data show CDR1 as SQVTM and CDR2 as ANQGSEA.

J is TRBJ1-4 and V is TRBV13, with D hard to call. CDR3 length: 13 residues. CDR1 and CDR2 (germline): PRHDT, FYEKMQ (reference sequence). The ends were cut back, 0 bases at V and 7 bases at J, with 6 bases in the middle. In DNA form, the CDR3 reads TGTGCCAGCAGCTTAGGAAACAGTGAAAAACTGTTTTTT. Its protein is CASSLGNSEKLFF.

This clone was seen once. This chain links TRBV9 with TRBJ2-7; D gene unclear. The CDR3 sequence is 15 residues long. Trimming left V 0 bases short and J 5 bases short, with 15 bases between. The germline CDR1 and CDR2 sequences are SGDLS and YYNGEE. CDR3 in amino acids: CASSVEVGRANEQYF. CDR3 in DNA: TGTGCCAGCAGCGTAGAGGTAGGACGGGCCAACGAGCAGTACTTC. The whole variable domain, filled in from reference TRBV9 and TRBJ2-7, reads DSGVTQTPKHLITATGQRVTLRCSPRSGDLSVYWYQQSLDQGLQFLIQYYNGEERAKGNILERFSAQQFPDLHSELNLSSLELGDSALYFCASSVEVGRANEQYFGPGTRLTVT.

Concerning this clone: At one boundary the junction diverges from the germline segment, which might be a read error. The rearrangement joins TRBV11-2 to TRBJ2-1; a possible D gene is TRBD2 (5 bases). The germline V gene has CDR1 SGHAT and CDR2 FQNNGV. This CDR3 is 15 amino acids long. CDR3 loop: CASTPGAAAYNEQFF. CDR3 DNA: TGTGCCAGCACCCCCGGCGCAGCGGCCTATAATGAGCAGTTCTTC.

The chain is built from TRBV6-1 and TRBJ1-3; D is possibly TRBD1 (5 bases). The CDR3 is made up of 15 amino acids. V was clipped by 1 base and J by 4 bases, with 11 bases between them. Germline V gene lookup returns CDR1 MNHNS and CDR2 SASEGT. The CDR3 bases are TGTGCCAGCAGTGAAGTAGGGGCGAACGGAAACACCATATATTTT. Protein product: CASSEVGANGNTIYF.

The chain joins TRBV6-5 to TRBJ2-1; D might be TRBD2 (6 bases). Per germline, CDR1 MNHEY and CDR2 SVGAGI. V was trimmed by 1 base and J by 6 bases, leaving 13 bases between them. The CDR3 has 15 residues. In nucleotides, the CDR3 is TGTGCCAGCAGTTACTTCGCGGGATCACGCAATGAGCAGTTCTTC. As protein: CASSYFAGSRNEQFF.